This T cell receptor (beta chain) was retrieved from a study of spatial heterogeneity in lung cancer. General study results and limits: Within tumors, counts of expanded alpha and beta TCRs tracked tumor mutation counts. There was tracking of ubiquitous and regional nonsynonymous mutations by the respective counts of ubiquitous and regional expanded TCRs.

This clonotype qualifies as medium-sized. What it binds is not known. Because this beta chain is a stray read in a library intended to capture alpha chains, its abundance should not be given much weight. Via MiXCR, TCRdb re-called the 5' RACE reads, giving one row per CDR3 protein. This sample has 15,000 or so distinct CDR3 sequences, with approximately 4.5% found just once. Indicated time point: sample taken at primary tumor resection. Trimming cost V 3 bases and J 10 bases, with 13 bases left between them. CDR1 is SEHNR and CDR2 is FQNEAQ in the germline V gene (reference sequence). This CDR3 comprises 13 residues.

The rearrangement uses TRBV7-9 and TRBJ2-1, with D unclear. This receptor was obtained from a female donor with early-stage non-small cell lung cancer. The sample in question was lung tumor tissue, obtained at surgery. The chain's CDR3 is CASSFGTPAEQFF. CDR3 coding DNA: TGTGCCAGCAGCTTCGGAACGCCGGCCGAGCAGTTCTTC.